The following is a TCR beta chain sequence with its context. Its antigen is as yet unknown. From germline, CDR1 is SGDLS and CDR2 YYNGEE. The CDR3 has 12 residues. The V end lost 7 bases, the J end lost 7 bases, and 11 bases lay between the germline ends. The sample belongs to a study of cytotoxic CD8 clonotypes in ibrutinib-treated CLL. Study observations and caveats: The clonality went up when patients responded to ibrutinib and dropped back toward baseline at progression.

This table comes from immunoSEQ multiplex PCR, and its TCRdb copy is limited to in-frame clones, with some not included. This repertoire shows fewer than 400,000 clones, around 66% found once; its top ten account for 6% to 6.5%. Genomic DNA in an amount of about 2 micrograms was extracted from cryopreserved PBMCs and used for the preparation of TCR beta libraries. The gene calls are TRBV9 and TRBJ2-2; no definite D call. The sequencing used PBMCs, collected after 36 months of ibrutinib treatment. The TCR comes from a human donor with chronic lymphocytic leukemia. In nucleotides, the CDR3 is TGTGCCAGCCAACGCGGAGACGGGGAGCTGTTTTTT. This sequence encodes CASQRGDGELFF.